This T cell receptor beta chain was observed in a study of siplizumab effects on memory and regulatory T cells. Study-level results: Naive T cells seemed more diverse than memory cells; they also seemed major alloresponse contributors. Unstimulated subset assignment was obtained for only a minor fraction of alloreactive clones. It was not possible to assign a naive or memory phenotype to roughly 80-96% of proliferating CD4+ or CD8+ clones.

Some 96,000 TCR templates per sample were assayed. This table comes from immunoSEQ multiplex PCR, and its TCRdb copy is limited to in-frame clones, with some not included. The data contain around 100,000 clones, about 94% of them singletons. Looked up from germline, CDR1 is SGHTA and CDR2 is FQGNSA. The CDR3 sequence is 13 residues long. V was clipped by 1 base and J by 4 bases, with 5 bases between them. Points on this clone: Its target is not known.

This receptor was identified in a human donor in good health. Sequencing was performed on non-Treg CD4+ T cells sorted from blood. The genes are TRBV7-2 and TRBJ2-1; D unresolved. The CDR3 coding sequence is TGTGCCAGCAGCTTAGGACCTTACAATGAGCAGTTCTTC. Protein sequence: CASSLGPYNEQFF.